This TCR beta chain was sequenced for a study of cytomegalovirus exposure and HLA in healthy donors. The study's findings and limits: A later analysis associated 15,000 or so TCR beta sequences with HLA alleles at a 0.05 false discovery rate. In vitro experiments confirmed that three CMV-associated chains were specific for CMV antigens.

It was with 60 Vbeta and 13 Jbeta primers that the PCR ran. Source study methods: The count from a later analysis was some 76 million unique TCR beta chains, some 10 million of them shared. TCRdb's copy holds only in-frame clones and misses some; the assay was immunoSEQ multiplex PCR. That table supplies the V and J calls and clone size; D and trimming were determined from the DNA. This sample has 100,000 or so clones, with approximately 88% found just once. A single count supports this clone. Its specificity is unknown. V shed 2 bases, J shed 6 bases, and the junction held 8 bases outside the gene matches. CDR1 and CDR2 from the germline V gene are SGHRS and YFSETQ. CDR3 length: 14 amino acids.

The source of this sequence is a young man in good health and CMV-seronegative. The sample was PBMCs. The chain is built from TRBV5-1 and TRBJ2-7; 7 bases agree with TRBD2. Written as DNA, the CDR3 is TGCGCCAGCAGCTTCAAGCGGGACGTGGCCGAGCAGTACTTC. Protein: CASSFKRDVAEQYF.